This T cell receptor beta chain was profiled in a study of T cell responses to AZD1222 COVID-19 vaccine. About the study: Both about-4-week and about-12-week second-dose recipients were combined.

Germline CDR1 and CDR2: SGHKS and YYEKEE (reference sequence). This CDR3 is built from 16 residues. The trim removed 0 bases at V and 4 bases at J, leaving 5 bases unmatched. Clones were read by immunoSEQ multiplex PCR, and TCRdb kept only the in-frame ones, dropping some. The table shows under 170,000 clones, with roughly 92% occurring only once. The starting material was peripheral blood, obtained on day 0 of AZD1222 vaccination. The rearrangement joins TRBV5-5 to TRBJ1-5; the match to TRBD1 covers 9 bases. The receptor was isolated from an adult in good health. The CDR3 sequence: CASSLDRGQSNQPQHF. Here the CDR3 DNA reads TGTGCCAGCAGCTTGGACAGGGGGCAATCAAATCAGCCCCAGCATTTT. The full variable domain, its missing parts supplied by reference TRBV5-5 and TRBJ1-5, is DAGVTQSPTHLIKTRGQQVTLRCSPISGHKSVSWYQQVLGQGPQFIFQYYEKEERGRGNFPDRFSARQFPNYSSELNVNALLLGDSALYLCASSLDRGQSNQPQHFGDGTRLSIL.